The entry below describes one T cell receptor (beta chain). This sample was taken from a study of shared clonotypes between healthy human individuals. Caucasian adults residing in Nashville, Tennessee made up all the donors. V shed 2 bases, J shed 0 bases, and the junction held 2 bases outside the gene matches. Germline CDR1 SGHRS, CDR2 YFSETQ. This CDR3 region has 16 residues. Only in-frame clones appear in the TCRdb table, and some are missing; sequencing was by immunoSEQ multiplex PCR. The sample holds approximately 2,300,000 clones, about nine tenths seen once. Sequenced sample: naive CD4+ T cells from PBMCs. Documented subset: CD45RA+ positively selected. This receptor was taken from a man aged 18 to 35 in good health. Some clones in this sample may be carry-over from other donors' samples. The V call is TRBV5-1, the J call TRBJ1-4, with 9 bases aligning to TRBD1. The CDR3 loop reads CASSLTGGTTNEKLFF. The CDR3 coding sequence is TGCGCCAGCAGCTTAACAGGGGGCACAACTAATGAAAAACTGTTTTTT.